These T cell receptor beta chains were read from a single sample in a study of high-grade serous ovarian cancer treatment subgroups. Measured with immunoSEQ multiplex PCR; TCRdb has only the in-frame clones, and not every one. The sample consists of some 8,000 clones, 76% of them appearing once. Sequencing used tumor tissue. The receptors come from a human donor with high-grade serous ovarian cancer. Both conserved end residues are part of each CDR3. The order of the fields is CDR3 DNA, CDR3 protein, V gene, clone size, D gene, J gene. A D gene is named only where the DNA matches it firmly. Expanded clones get a size class; other rows say once, few or many, or leave the size out.

cdr3_nt: TGTGCCAGCAGCTCCCCCAGGGGGGCCGACCCAGAGACCCAGTACTTC
cdr3_aa: CASSSPRGADPETQYF
v_call: TRBV7-9
clone_size: .
d_call: .
j_call: TRBJ2-5

cdr3_nt: TGTGCCAGCAGCCAATCTACAGAGAACACTGAAGCTTTCTTT
cdr3_aa: CASSQSTENTEAFF
v_call: TRBV4-2
clone_size: .
d_call: .
j_call: TRBJ1-1

cdr3_nt: TGTGCCAGCAGCCTGTACAATGAGCAGTTCTTC
cdr3_aa: CASSLYNEQFF
v_call: TRBV6-1
clone_size: .
d_call: .
j_call: TRBJ2-1

cdr3_nt: TGCGCCAGCAGCCTCCAGATGCAAAGCGGGGGCCCGCCTCGGGAGCAGTACTTC
cdr3_aa: CASSLQMQSGGPPREQYF
v_call: TRBV4-1
clone_size: .
d_call: TRBD2
j_call: TRBJ2-7

cdr3_nt: TGTGCCAGCAGCCAAGAACGGTTCCCTAGGACAGATACGCAGTATTTT
cdr3_aa: CASSQERFPRTDTQYF
v_call: TRBV14
clone_size: .
d_call: .
j_call: TRBJ2-3

cdr3_nt: TGTGCCAGCAGCTCCTCCCCGGGACCACCTTTTCATGGCTACACCTTC
cdr3_aa: CASSSSPGPPFHGYTF
v_call: TRBV7-6
clone_size: few
d_call: .
j_call: TRBJ1-2

cdr3_nt: TGTGCCAGCAGCGCAGCCACAGGGGGTTATGGAGATACGCAGTATTTT
cdr3_aa: CASSAATGGYGDTQYF
v_call: TRBV9
clone_size: .
d_call: TRBD1
j_call: TRBJ2-3

cdr3_nt: TGTGCCAGCAGCTTAGTCTGGGGCAGGAGCGAGACCCAGTACTTC
cdr3_aa: CASSLVWGRSETQYF
v_call: TRBV7-6
clone_size: .
d_call: .
j_call: TRBJ2-5

cdr3_nt: TGTGCCAGCACCCAAGGGAAGACAGGGGGCGGTGAAAAACTGTTTTTT
cdr3_aa: CASTQGKTGGGEKLFF
v_call: TRBV2
clone_size: .
d_call: TRBD1
j_call: TRBJ1-4

cdr3_nt: TGTGCCTGGAGTGTAGCGGGCAGGGGCTCTGAAAAACTGTTTTTT
cdr3_aa: CAWSVAGRGSEKLFF
v_call: TRBV30
clone_size: few
d_call: .
j_call: TRBJ1-4

cdr3_nt: TGTGCCAGCAGTTTGCTTGGAGGGCAGAACTATGGCTACACCTTC
cdr3_aa: CASSLLGGQNYGYTF
v_call: TRBV27
clone_size: .
d_call: .
j_call: TRBJ1-2

cdr3_nt: TGTGCCAGCAGCTCGGGACAGGGAAGGGCTGAAGCTTTCTTT
cdr3_aa: CASSSGQGRAEAFF
v_call: TRBV7-9
clone_size: .
d_call: TRBD1
j_call: TRBJ1-1

cdr3_nt: TGCGCCAGCTTCGAAGATGGGCCCATGGACACCGGGGAGCTGTTTTTT
cdr3_aa: CASFEDGPMDTGELFF
v_call: TRBV5-1
clone_size: .
d_call: .
j_call: TRBJ2-2

cdr3_nt: TGTGCCAGCAGTGAAGTGGGCATCGGGGTGGAGCAGTACTTC
cdr3_aa: CASSEVGIGVEQYF
v_call: TRBV2
clone_size: few
d_call: .
j_call: TRBJ2-7

cdr3_nt: TGTGCCAGCAGTTCTACTCCGGGACAGGGATCCTACAATGAGCAGTTCTTC
cdr3_aa: CASSSTPGQGSYNEQFF
v_call: TRBV27
clone_size: .
d_call: TRBD1
j_call: TRBJ2-1

cdr3_nt: TGTGCCAGTAAGAGTGCCCGAGGGGGCAATCAGCCCCAGCATTTT
cdr3_aa: CASKSARGGNQPQHF
v_call: TRBV19
clone_size: .
d_call: .
j_call: TRBJ1-5

cdr3_nt: TGCGCCAGCAGCCAAGAGGTGGGGGCCTGGGAAAAACTGTTTTTT
cdr3_aa: CASSQEVGAWEKLFF
v_call: TRBV4-3
clone_size: .
d_call: .
j_call: TRBJ1-4

cdr3_nt: TGTGCCAGCAGCCTCATGGGAGTGCCACAAAGTCGGGCCAACGTCCTGACTTTC
cdr3_aa: CASSLMGVPQSRANVLTF
v_call: TRBV7-7
clone_size: .
d_call: .
j_call: TRBJ2-6

cdr3_nt: TGCGCCAGCAGCCAAGGGTCAATCTGGCTCAATGAGCAGTTCTTC
cdr3_aa: CASSQGSIWLNEQFF
v_call: TRBV4-1
clone_size: .
d_call: .
j_call: TRBJ2-1

cdr3_nt: TGTGCCAGCAGAGAAACTGGGGTTGAAGCTTTCTTT
cdr3_aa: CASRETGVEAFF
v_call: TRBV2
clone_size: .
d_call: .
j_call: TRBJ1-1

cdr3_nt: TGTGCCAGCTCACCAAGGTTTACGGGGGGCGCGCGGACTGAAGCTTTCTTT
cdr3_aa: CASSPRFTGGARTEAFF
v_call: TRBV18
clone_size: once
d_call: .
j_call: TRBJ1-1

cdr3_nt: TGTGCCAGCAGCTTAGAGGGTCGGGGTGGGTACGAGCAGTACTTC
cdr3_aa: CASSLEGRGGYEQYF
v_call: TRBV11-2
clone_size: .
d_call: .
j_call: TRBJ2-7

cdr3_nt: TGTGCCACCAGCAGTGACAAGAACACTGAAGCTTTCTTT
cdr3_aa: CATSSDKNTEAFF
v_call: TRBV15
clone_size: .
d_call: .
j_call: TRBJ1-1

cdr3_nt: TGTGCTAGTGGTTTGGGGGGGCGAGATGAAAAACTGTTTTTT
cdr3_aa: CASGLGGRDEKLFF
v_call: TRBV12-5
clone_size: .
d_call: .
j_call: TRBJ1-4

cdr3_nt: TGTGCCAGCAGCCGCAGTCCTGGGGAGATGAACACTGAAGCTTTCTTT
cdr3_aa: CASSRSPGEMNTEAFF
v_call: TRBV7-2
clone_size: .
d_call: .
j_call: TRBJ1-1

cdr3_nt: TGCGCCAGCAGGACCGGGGCCGGGTTCTACGAGCAGTACTTC
cdr3_aa: CASRTGAGFYEQYF
v_call: TRBV5-1
clone_size: .
d_call: .
j_call: TRBJ2-7

cdr3_nt: TGCAGCGTTGAACTGGGACAGAGTCCCTACGAGCAGTACTTC
cdr3_aa: CSVELGQSPYEQYF
v_call: TRBV29-1
clone_size: .
d_call: TRBD1
j_call: TRBJ2-7

cdr3_nt: TGTGCCAGCAGTGAGGCACCCCCGGTATTCTTTGCTGAAGCTTTCTTT
cdr3_aa: CASSEAPPVFFAEAFF
v_call: TRBV2
clone_size: .
d_call: .
j_call: TRBJ1-1

cdr3_nt: TGTGCCAGCAGTTTCATGAGACTAGCGGGGGGGCCCTACAATGAGCAGTTCTTC
cdr3_aa: CASSFMRLAGGPYNEQFF
v_call: TRBV27
clone_size: .
d_call: TRBD2
j_call: TRBJ2-1

cdr3_nt: TGTGCCAGCGGAAAACGGGGTCTCAGAACTAACTATGGCTACACCTTC
cdr3_aa: CASGKRGLRTNYGYTF
v_call: TRBV6-6
clone_size: .
d_call: .
j_call: TRBJ1-2

cdr3_nt: TGTGCCAGCAGCTTCGGAGGGGCATTGGATGGCTACACCTTC
cdr3_aa: CASSFGGALDGYTF
v_call: TRBV11-2
clone_size: once
d_call: .
j_call: TRBJ1-2

cdr3_nt: TGTGCCAGCAGCTCAAGACAGGGGGGAAACTATGGCTACACCTTC
cdr3_aa: CASSSRQGGNYGYTF
v_call: TRBV5-4
clone_size: .
d_call: TRBD1
j_call: TRBJ1-2

cdr3_nt: TGTGCCAGCAGCCGGACAGGGGACGAGCAGTACTTC
cdr3_aa: CASSRTGDEQYF
v_call: TRBV28
clone_size: .
d_call: TRBD1
j_call: TRBJ2-7

cdr3_nt: TGTGCCAGTGGAGGGACAGGGGGACTGTCTGAAGCTTTCTTT
cdr3_aa: CASGGTGGLSEAFF
v_call: TRBV19
clone_size: .
d_call: TRBD1
j_call: TRBJ1-1

cdr3_nt: TGTGCCAGCATTTTAGCGGGGGCCTACAATGAGCAGTTCTTC
cdr3_aa: CASILAGAYNEQFF
v_call: TRBV7-2
clone_size: once
d_call: TRBD2
j_call: TRBJ2-1

cdr3_nt: TGTGCCAGCAGTGATCAAGGGAAAGATACGCAGTATTTT
cdr3_aa: CASSDQGKDTQYF
v_call: TRBV25-1
clone_size: .
d_call: .
j_call: TRBJ2-3

cdr3_nt: TGTGCCTGGAGTGTACGGAATCAGCCCCAGCATTTT
cdr3_aa: CAWSVRNQPQHF
v_call: TRBV30
clone_size: .
d_call: .
j_call: TRBJ1-5

cdr3_nt: TGTGCCTGGAGTGTATGGGGTAGCAATCAGCCCCAGCATTTT
cdr3_aa: CAWSVWGSNQPQHF
v_call: TRBV30
clone_size: .
d_call: .
j_call: TRBJ1-5

cdr3_nt: TGCGCCAGCAGCCGTGCCGGGACAGGGTCGGGAGATACGCAGTATTTT
cdr3_aa: CASSRAGTGSGDTQYF
v_call: TRBV5-1
clone_size: .
d_call: TRBD1
j_call: TRBJ2-3

cdr3_nt: TGTGCCAGCCTTTTAGGGGGCATGGAGACCCAGTACTTC
cdr3_aa: CASLLGGMETQYF
v_call: TRBV2
clone_size: .
d_call: TRBD1
j_call: TRBJ2-5

cdr3_nt: TGCGCCAGCAGCCCGGATAACCAAGAGACCCAGTACTTC
cdr3_aa: CASSPDNQETQYF
v_call: TRBV5-1
clone_size: .
d_call: .
j_call: TRBJ2-5

cdr3_nt: TGTGCCATCTGGGACAGACATTACGAGCAGTACTTC
cdr3_aa: CAIWDRHYEQYF
v_call: TRBV10-3
clone_size: .
d_call: TRBD1
j_call: TRBJ2-7

cdr3_nt: TGTGCCAGCAGCTTCGGGCAGCTGTCCTACAATGAGCAGTTCTTC
cdr3_aa: CASSFGQLSYNEQFF
v_call: TRBV11-2
clone_size: once
d_call: .
j_call: TRBJ2-1

cdr3_nt: TGTGCCAGCAGCCGTCCCTGGGCGGGTTCACCCCTCCACTTT
cdr3_aa: CASSRPWAGSPLHF
v_call: TRBV9
clone_size: medium-sized
d_call: .
j_call: TRBJ1-6

cdr3_nt: TGCAGCGTTGACCGGGACGCGGAGTACTATGGCTACACCTTC
cdr3_aa: CSVDRDAEYYGYTF
v_call: TRBV29-1
clone_size: .
d_call: .
j_call: TRBJ1-2

cdr3_nt: TGTGCCAGTAGCGCCGGGACAGCCAACTATGGCTACACCTTC
cdr3_aa: CASSAGTANYGYTF
v_call: TRBV19
clone_size: .
d_call: TRBD1
j_call: TRBJ1-2

cdr3_nt: TGCAGCGTTACGGGAGTCGCTATGAACACTGAAGCTTTCTTT
cdr3_aa: CSVTGVAMNTEAFF
v_call: TRBV29-1
clone_size: .
d_call: .
j_call: TRBJ1-1

cdr3_nt: TGTGCCAGCAGTCTATCAGGGGGCTCTGGCTATGGCTACACCTTC
cdr3_aa: CASSLSGGSGYGYTF
v_call: TRBV6-5
clone_size: .
d_call: TRBD1
j_call: TRBJ1-2

cdr3_nt: TGTGCCAGCAGTTACTCTTTACGGGCCTACACCGGGGAGCTGTTTTTT
cdr3_aa: CASSYSLRAYTGELFF
v_call: TRBV6-5
clone_size: .
d_call: .
j_call: TRBJ2-2

cdr3_nt: TGCGCCAGCAGCTTGGCGTACGACCGGCAGGGTGACGGCTACACCTTC
cdr3_aa: CASSLAYDRQGDGYTF
v_call: TRBV5-1
clone_size: .
d_call: .
j_call: TRBJ1-2

cdr3_nt: TGTGCCAGCAGCTTGGTTCAGGGGCCCACCGAAGAGACCCAGTACTTC
cdr3_aa: CASSLVQGPTEETQYF
v_call: TRBV5-5
clone_size: .
d_call: .
j_call: TRBJ2-5

cdr3_nt: TGTGCCAGCAGCTTAAACCGGGGGGAGGAGACCCAGTACTTC
cdr3_aa: CASSLNRGEETQYF
v_call: TRBV11-2
clone_size: .
d_call: TRBD2
j_call: TRBJ2-5

cdr3_nt: TGTGCCAGCAGCTTAGTTCGCGGTATCTCCTACGAGCAGTACTTC
cdr3_aa: CASSLVRGISYEQYF
v_call: TRBV7-2
clone_size: .
d_call: .
j_call: TRBJ2-7

cdr3_nt: TGTGCCATTGCTGGGGGGACCACAGATACGCAGTATTTT
cdr3_aa: CAIAGGTTDTQYF
v_call: TRBV2
clone_size: .
d_call: .
j_call: TRBJ2-3